This TCR beta chain originates from a study of blood T cell repertoires in COVID-19. This clone was seen only a few times. The protocol was immunoSEQ multiplex PCR, while the TCRdb copy is restricted to in-frame clones and leaves out a portion. This sample has about 400,000 clones, with approximately 89% found just once. Sequenced input: PBMCs or T cells enriched from blood (not recorded which). This TCR derives from a woman aged 30 to 39 who had recovered from COVID-19.

CDR3 sequence: CASSQGRAVAYEQYF. The CDR3 DNA reads as TGTGCCAGCAGCCAAGGTAGAGCGGTTGCCTACGAGCAGTACTTC. V gene TRBV3-1 (or the pseudogene TRBV3-2) combines with J gene TRBJ2-7; tentative D call: TRBD2 (5 bases). The V end lost 1 base, the J end lost 2 bases, and 12 bases lay between the germline ends. This CDR3 has 15 residues. The germline V gene encodes CDR1 LGHDT and CDR2 YNNKEL (reference sequence).